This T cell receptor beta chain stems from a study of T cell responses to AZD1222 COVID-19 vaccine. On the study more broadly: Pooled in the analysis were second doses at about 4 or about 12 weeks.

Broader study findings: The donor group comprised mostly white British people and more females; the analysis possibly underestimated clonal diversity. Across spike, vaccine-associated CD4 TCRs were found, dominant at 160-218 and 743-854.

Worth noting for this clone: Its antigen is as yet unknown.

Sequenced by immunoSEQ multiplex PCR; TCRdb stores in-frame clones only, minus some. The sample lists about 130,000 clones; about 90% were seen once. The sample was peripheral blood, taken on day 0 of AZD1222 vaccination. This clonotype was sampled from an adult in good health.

The CDR3 here is CASSSGPTYEQYF. For the CDR3, the DNA is TGCGCCAGCAGCTCGGGACCGACCTACGAGCAGTACTTC. The chain is built from TRBV5-1 and TRBJ2-7, with D tentatively TRBD1 or TRBD2 (5 bases each). Germline V gene data show CDR1 as SGHRS and CDR2 as YFSETQ. There are 13 residues in the CDR3. The ends were cut back, 3 bases at V and 2 bases at J, with 9 bases in the middle.